The 31 T cell receptor beta chains below were found in one sample sequenced in a study of blood T cell repertoires in COVID-19. Using immunoSEQ multiplex PCR, the repertoire was profiled, and TCRdb retains in-frame clones only, with some absent. Of approximately 400,000 clones detected, approximately 80% appear once; the ten largest clones hold about 1%. The sequencing input was peripheral blood. All receptors come from a human donor with acute or convalescent COVID-19. The donor label of this sample is uncertain.

This chain uses TRBV4-1 with TRBJ1-2; TRBD1 is a possible D gene (6 bases). This CDR3 spans 15 amino acids. Germline lookup yields CDR1 MGHRA and CDR2 YSYEKL. Trimming shortened V by 2 bases and J by 4 bases, and 14 bases separated the two germline ends. For the CDR3, the DNA is TGCGCCAGCAGCCAAACAGGGATGTATTCCTATGGCTACACCTTC. It specifies CASSQTGMYSYGYTF.

The V gene is TRBV7-2, the J gene TRBJ1-5; tentatively, D is TRBD1 (5 bases). Per the germline V gene, CDR1 is SGHTA and CDR2 is FQGNSA. This CDR3 has 15 amino acids. V was cut by 3 bases and J by 3 bases, with 12 bases left in between. In DNA, the CDR3 is TGTGCCAGCAGCTTTGCGGGGGGGTTCAATCAGCCCCAGCATTTT. The encoded protein is CASSFAGGFNQPQHF.

The sample holds one count of this clone. The chain carries TRBV27 and TRBJ2-7; D is undetermined. V was clipped by 0 bases and J by 8 bases, with 11 bases between them. Germline CDR1 and CDR2: MNHEY and SMNVEV (reference sequence). CDR3 length equals 13 residues. The CDR3 reads CASSLSRLGQQYF. The CDR3 DNA reads as TGTGCCAGCAGTTTATCGAGGCTCGGCCAGCAGTACTTC.

The chain has TRBV7-6 and TRBJ1-6; D not certain. Germline CDR1 is SGHVS and CDR2 is FNYEAQ. The ends were cut back, 0 bases at V and 7 bases at J, with 4 bases in the middle. The length of the CDR3 is 13 residues. DNA of the CDR3: TGTGCCAGCAGCTTAGCGAGGAATTCACCCCTCCACTTT. Its protein is CASSLARNSPLHF.

The J gene is TRBJ2-3, the V gene TRBV21-1; TRBD2 reflects the table's D call only, with no check against the DNA. TRBV21-1 is a documented pseudogene. The CDR3 runs 8 residues. Written as DNA, the CDR3 is TGTGCCAGCGGTACTCCATATTTT. Translating gives CASGTPYF.

The chain joins TRBV28 to TRBJ1-5; TRBD1 is a possible D gene (5 bases). This CDR3 spans 13 amino acids. The V gene lost 8 bases and the J gene lost 9 bases, with 17 bases spanning the gap. CDR1 is MDHEN, CDR2 SYDVKM, per germline. Here the CDR3 reads CASRQGITGPQHF. The CDR3 region has the DNA TGTGCCAGCCGGCAGGGAATCACCGGGCCCCAGCATTTT.

This clone was seen more than once but under ten times. V gene TRBV6-5 combines with J gene TRBJ1-5; perhaps TRBD1 as D (5 bases). Germline V CDR1 and CDR2: MNHEY, SVGAGI. This CDR3 has 15 amino acids. V was shortened by 5 bases and J by 0 bases, with 11 bases between the two germline ends. The DNA for the CDR3 is TGTGCCAGCAGTACAACCGGGGGTAGCAATCAGCCCCAGCATTTT. Translating it yields CASSTTGGSNQPQHF.

The V gene is TRBV2, the J gene TRBJ1-5, with D perhaps matching TRBD1 (5 bases). This CDR3 has 15 amino acids. Germline V gene data show CDR1 as SNHLY and CDR2 as FYNNEI. V was clipped by 3 bases and J by 2 bases, with 11 bases between them. DNA of the CDR3: TGTGCCAGCAGTGACGAGGGACTAGGCAATCAGCCCCAGCATTTT. It codes for CASSDEGLGNQPQHF.

This chain joins TRBV30 and TRBJ1-5, with D perhaps matching TRBD1 (5 bases). The V and J ends lost 5 bases and 3 bases respectively, with 14 bases between them. Germline V gene sequence: CDR1 GTSNPN, CDR2 SVGIG (reference sequence). The CDR3 is 14 amino acids. CDR3: CAWSVGGDNQPQHF. The CDR3 nucleotides read TGTGCCTGGTCGGTGGGGGGGGACAATCAGCCCCAGCATTTT.

The gene calls are TRBV19 and TRBJ1-1; 10 bases map to TRBD1. Germline V CDR1 and CDR2: LNHDA, SQIVND (reference sequence). V shed 6 bases, J shed 5 bases, and the junction held 6 bases outside the gene matches. The CDR3 is 14 amino acids. The CDR3: CASSDRGPGTEAFF. CDR3 sequence (DNA): TGTGCCAGTAGCGACAGGGGGCCTGGAACTGAAGCTTTCTTT.

This sequence joins TRBV19 and TRBJ1-3, with D uncertain. Trimming stripped 8 bases from V and 3 bases from J, with 17 bases between. CDR3 length: 15 amino acids. CDR1 is LNHDA, CDR2 SQIVND, per germline (reference sequence). The CDR3 nucleotides read TGTGCCAGTCGTTACACTGGTGGCGGTGGAAACACCATATATTTT. It specifies CASRYTGGGGNTIYF.

The chain joins TRBV27 to TRBJ2-3, with 8 positions matching TRBD2. CDR3 length equals 15 residues. Unmatched junction bases numbered 9, after V lost 5 bases and J lost 5 bases. Germline CDR1 and CDR2: MNHEY and SMNVEV (reference sequence). The CDR3 is CASSAHPAGGDTQYF. In DNA, the CDR3 is TGTGCCAGCAGTGCCCACCCGGCGGGGGGAGATACGCAGTATTTT.

The rearrangement uses TRBV7-9 and TRBJ2-1, with D possibly TRBD2 on 5 matching bases. Germline values: CDR1 SEHNR, CDR2 FQNEAQ (reference sequence). V lost 2 bases to trimming and J lost 9 bases, with 8 bases between them. The CDR3 has 12 amino acids. The DNA for the CDR3 is TGTGCCAGCAGCTTACTACGGGGTGAGCAGTTCTTC. Protein sequence: CASSLLRGEQFF.

The chain carries TRBV9 and TRBJ1-3, with 7 bases that match TRBD1. CDR1 is SGDLS, CDR2 YYNGEE, per germline. The CDR3 spans 17 residues. With 3 bases clipped from V and 0 bases from J, the junction kept 9 bases outside the gene matches. The CDR3 DNA is TGTGCCAGCAGCGCCCAGACAGGGTTGGGCTCTGGAAACACCATATATTTT. This translates into CASSAQTGLGSGNTIYF. The whole variable domain, remainder taken from reference TRBV9 and TRBJ1-3, is DSGVTQTPKHLITATGQRVTLRCSPRSGDLSVYWYQQSLDQGLQFLIQYYNGEERAKGNILERFSAQQFPDLHSELNLSSLELGDSALYFCASSAQTGLGSGNTIYFGEGSWLTVV.

The chain combines TRBV2 with TRBJ1-4; 10 nucleotides line up with TRBD1. The V and J ends lost 6 bases and 7 bases, in that order; junction bases with no gene match: 8. This CDR3 is 15 amino acids long. Germline CDR1 and CDR2: SNHLY and FYNNEI. The CDR3 nucleotides are TGTGCCAGCAGGGATTCAGGGACAGGGGTTGAAAAACTGTTTTTT. This encodes CASRDSGTGVEKLFF.

CDR3 residues: CASSLGTTNEQFF. The CDR3 region has the DNA TGTGCCAGCAGCCTAGGGACTACCAATGAGCAGTTCTTC. The genes are TRBV3-1 (or the pseudogene TRBV3-2) and TRBJ2-1; 7 nucleotides align to TRBD2. The CDR3 length is 13 residues. CDR1 is LGHDT and CDR2 is YNNKEL in the germline V gene (reference sequence). The V gene end was trimmed by 4 bases and the J gene end by 6 bases; junction bases not matched to a gene: 3.

CDR3 sequence (DNA): TGTGCCAGCAGTTACGGCCGGGATAATCAGCCCCAGCATTTT. Translated: CASSYGRDNQPQHF. V gene TRBV6-5 combines with J gene TRBJ1-5; D uncertain. Per the germline V gene, CDR1 is MNHEY and CDR2 is SVGAGI. Trimming pared 2 bases from V and 4 bases from J, leaving 9 bases between. This CDR3 spans 14 amino acids.

V is TRBV7-8 and J is TRBJ1-2; D may be TRBD1 (5 bases). Germline V gives CDR1 SGHVS, CDR2 FQNEAQ. CDR3 size: 14 residues. V lost 1 base, J lost 4 bases, and 10 bases lay in between. CDR3 coding DNA: TGTGCCAGCAGCTTAGGAACAGGAACCTATGGCTACACCTTC. It specifies CASSLGTGTYGYTF.

The chain links TRBV7-9 to TRBJ2-5; tentative D call: TRBD2 (5 bases). V lost 3 bases and J lost 7, with 9 bases in between. CDR1 and CDR2 from the germline V gene are SEHNR and FQNEAQ (reference sequence). This CDR3 is built from 12 residues. DNA of the CDR3: TGTGCCAGCAGCTTGGAGGCGGGGACCCAGTACTTC. It yields the protein CASSLEAGTQYF.

The chain couples TRBV5-4 to TRBJ1-2; D not certain. The CDR3 is 15 amino acids. Trimming removed 4 bases at V and 6 bases at J, with 19 bases between. Per germline, CDR1 SGHNT and CDR2 YYREEE (reference sequence). The CDR3 loop reads CASSTTGSGTHGYTF. CDR3 DNA sequence: TGTGCCAGCAGCACTACCGGTTCGGGAACCCATGGCTACACCTTC.

The gene calls are TRBV28 and TRBJ2-1; 13 bases are shared with TRBD2. The CDR3 spans 19 residues. V lost 3 bases, J lost 5 bases, and 13 bases stayed unmatched. Germline CDR1 MDHEN, CDR2 SYDVKM. The CDR3 spells CASSLPLSTSGRRNNEQFF. The DNA for the CDR3 is TGTGCCAGCAGTTTGCCCCTCTCGACTAGCGGGAGGAGGAACAATGAGCAGTTCTTC. The complete variable domain, with remaining parts taken from reference TRBV28 and TRBJ2-1, reads DVKVTQSSRYLVKRTGEKVFLECVQDMDHENMFWYRQDPGLGLRLIYFSYDVKMKEKGDIPEGYSVSREKKERFSLILESASTNQTSMYLCASSLPLSTSGRRNNEQFFGPGTRLTVL.

The chain couples TRBV4-1 to TRBJ1-6; no definite D call. Trimming removed 2 bases at V and 0 bases at J, with 17 bases between. Germline V lookup: CDR1 MGHRA, CDR2 YSYEKL. The CDR3 contains 19 residues. The CDR3 sequence: CASSQNPPRLSSYNSPLHF. The CDR3 DNA follows: TGCGCCAGCAGCCAAAACCCACCCAGGTTAAGCTCCTATAATTCACCCCTCCACTTT.

This chain links TRBV3-1 (or the pseudogene TRBV3-2) with TRBJ2-3; 10 bases agree with TRBD2. CDR3 size: 15 residues. Germline V CDR1 and CDR2: LGHDT, YNNKEL (reference sequence). With 4 bases clipped from V and 1 base from J, the junction kept 2 bases outside the gene matches. CDR3 amino acids: CASSLGTSGTDTQYF. Here the CDR3 DNA reads TGTGCCAGCAGCCTCGGGACTAGCGGCACAGATACGCAGTATTTT.

CDR3 sequence: CASSVGNRGTEAFF. The CDR3 DNA is TGTGCCAGCAGCGTAGGGAACAGGGGCACTGAAGCTTTCTTT. The chain carries TRBV9 and TRBJ1-1; 7 bases line up with TRBD1. After removal of 0 bases from V and 4 bases from J, the junction contained 3 bases not matched to a gene. The length of the CDR3 is 14 residues. Germline loops: CDR1 SGDLS, CDR2 YYNGEE.

The chain joins TRBV3-1 (or the pseudogene TRBV3-2) to TRBJ1-5; 7 nucleotides agree with TRBD1. The CDR3 sequence is 15 residues long. CDR1 is LGHDT, CDR2 YNNKEL, per germline (reference sequence). With V trimmed by 2 bases and J by 5 bases, 6 bases remained unmatched. The DNA for the CDR3 is TGTGCCAGCAGCCAACGAGGGGGCGGTGATCAGCCCCAGCATTTT. Its protein is CASSQRGGGDQPQHF.

V gene TRBV7-9 combines with J gene TRBJ1-2; 7 bases match TRBD1. The germline CDR1 and CDR2 sequences are SEHNR and FQNEAQ (reference sequence). CDR3 length: 13 residues. J lost 8 bases, V lost 1 base, and 4 bases had no gene match. CDR3 region: CASSLGQGLGYTF. The CDR3 DNA reads as TGTGCCAGCAGCTTAGGACAGGGTCTCGGCTACACCTTC.

This clone was found a few times. V is TRBV15 and J is TRBJ1-2; 7 nucleotides agree with TRBD1. J gave up 3 bases and V 4 bases, and 2 bases lay outside the gene matches. CDR1 and CDR2 (germline): LNHNV, YYDKDF (reference sequence). The CDR3 length is 13 residues. Here the CDR3 reads CATSKDRDYGYTF. CDR3 DNA: TGTGCCACCAGCAAAGACAGGGACTATGGCTACACCTTC.

CDR3 protein: CASSQGAGYSYEQYF. In DNA, the CDR3 is TGTGCCAGCAGCCAAGGGGCAGGGTATTCCTACGAGCAGTACTTC. The chain combines TRBV3-1 (or the pseudogene TRBV3-2) with TRBJ2-7; a possible D gene is TRBD1 (5 bases). The V end lost 1 base, the J end lost 1 base, and 11 bases lay between the germline ends. In germline, CDR1 is LGHDT, CDR2 YNNKEL (reference sequence). The CDR3 covers 15 residues.

This clone was detected a few times. V usage is TRBV6-6 and J usage is TRBJ2-3; 15 bases align to TRBD2. The V gene end was trimmed by 5 bases and the J gene end by 4 bases; junction bases not matched to a gene: 10. The CDR3 is made up of 18 amino acids. Germline V gene data show CDR1 as MNHNY and CDR2 as SVGAGI (reference sequence). The CDR3: CASSPGLAGGMRPDTQYF. CDR3 nucleotide sequence: TGTGCCAGCAGTCCGGGACTAGCGGGAGGCATGAGGCCAGATACGCAGTATTTT.

This chain connects TRBV9 to TRBJ2-1; the match to TRBD2 covers 11 bases. The CDR3 loop spans 18 amino acids. CDR1 and CDR2 from the germline V gene are SGDLS and YYNGEE. V lost 2 bases and J lost 4; bases outside the gene matches: 11. The CDR3 DNA is TGTGCCAGCAGCGTGTCTCTAGCGGGAGGAACTGGGTACAATGAGCAGTTCTTC. This codes for CASSVSLAGGTGYNEQFF.

The chain couples TRBV18 to TRBJ1-2; D not resolved. Germline V gives CDR1 KGHSH, CDR2 LQKENI. The CDR3 is made up of 14 amino acids. The V and J ends lost 6 bases and 2 bases respectively, with 13 bases between them. DNA of the CDR3: TGTGCCAGCTCTACCCACAGAGAGAACTATGGCTACACCTTC. Translating gives CASSTHRENYGYTF.